What follows are 18 T cell receptor beta chains derived from one specimen sequenced in a study of T cell responses to AZD1222 COVID-19 vaccine (dated by TCRdb to the early 2020s). The time point label corresponds to: about 28 days (+/-7) after the second vaccine dose. The method behind the library was the immunoSEQ multiplex PCR assay. TCRdb provides this immuneACCESS table in a form limited to in-frame rearrangements. Some clones are lacking; in checked studies, under half of them reflect an unresolved V gene, and why the rest are absent is not known. This sample holds fewer than 150,000 clones; approximately 86% were observed only once. The leading ten clones occupy 4.5% to 7% of the sample. The sample was peripheral blood, taken 28 days after the second AZD1222 dose. These receptors originate from an adult who received the AZD1222 COVID-19 vaccine.

The chain recombines TRBV19 with TRBJ1-1, with a possible D match to TRBD1 (5 bases). Trimming took off 6 bases at V and 5 bases at J, with 13 bases between the two ends. The CDR3 contains 13 residues. Per the germline V gene, CDR1 is LNHDA and CDR2 is SQIVND (reference sequence). CDR3 in DNA: TGTGCCAGTAGCCCTCAGGGTTTGACTGAAGCTTTCTTT. Residues: CASSPQGLTEAFF.

The chain is built from TRBV7-2 and TRBJ2-7; D might be TRBD1 or TRBD2, each matching 5 bases. Germline CDR1 SGHTA, CDR2 FQGNSA. The CDR3 runs 13 residues. With 5 bases removed from V and 5 bases from J, the gap between germline ends came to 13 bases. CDR3 in amino acids: CASSLGRPDEQYF. DNA of the CDR3: TGTGCCAGCAGCCTGGGACGTCCAGACGAGCAGTACTTC. The complete variable domain, with remaining parts taken from reference TRBV7-2 and TRBJ2-7, reads GAGVSQSPSNKVTEKGKDVELRCDPISGHTALYWYRQSLGQGLEFLIYFQGNSAPDKSGLPSDRFSAERTGGSVSTLTIQRTQQEDSAVYLCASSLGRPDEQYFGPGTRLTVT.

This rearrangement joins TRBV6-5 to TRBJ2-7; 13 bases align to TRBD2. The CDR3 contains 14 residues. V lost 7 bases and J lost 4; bases outside the gene matches: 4. The germline V gene encodes CDR1 MNHEY and CDR2 SVGAGI. The CDR3 here is CASTGLAGKYEQYF. The CDR3 DNA reads as TGTGCCAGCACGGGACTAGCGGGAAAATACGAGCAGTACTTC.

By proportion, this clone is medium-sized (0.01 to 0.1%). The same CDR3 can be traced to other DNA sequences in this sample. The V call is TRBV27, the J call TRBJ1-6; D not resolved. V gave up 5 bases and J gave up 0 bases, with 8 bases separating them. This CDR3 comprises 15 residues. Germline assignment: CDR1 MNHEY and CDR2 SMNVEV (reference sequence). CDR3 nucleotide sequence: TGTGCCAGCAGTAACGGAGGCTCCTATAATTCACCCCTCCACTTT. Its translation is CASSNGGSYNSPLHF.

The genes are TRBV7-2 and TRBJ2-1; TRBD2 is a possible D gene (6 bases). The CDR3 sequence is 13 residues long. V gave up 3 bases and J gave up 8 bases, with 11 bases separating them. From germline, CDR1 is SGHTA and CDR2 FQGNSA. CDR3 residues: CASSFRTGDEQFF. CDR3 nucleotide sequence: TGTGCCAGCAGCTTCCGGACGGGGGATGAGCAGTTCTTC.

The genes are TRBV19 and TRBJ1-1; unclear D gene. The length of the CDR3 is 15 residues. Germline CDR1 and CDR2: LNHDA and SQIVND (reference sequence). V was shortened by 1 base and J by 2 bases, with 11 bases between the two germline ends. This CDR3 is CASSIVPPVNTEAFF. The CDR3 DNA reads TGTGCCAGTAGTATAGTCCCACCCGTTAACACTGAAGCTTTCTTT.

This clone was seen only a few times. DNA for the CDR3: TGTGCCAGCAGCCCTCGGACAGGGGGTAGCTATGGCTACACCTTC. It translates to CASSPRTGGSYGYTF. The chain recombines TRBV11-3 with TRBJ1-2, with 10 bases fitting TRBD1. Germline V gene lookup returns CDR1 SGHNT and CDR2 YENEEA. The CDR3 runs to 15 residues. V lost 5 bases and J lost 4; bases outside the gene matches: 7.

The chain carries TRBV6-6 and TRBJ2-2, with D uncertain. CDR1 and CDR2 (germline): MNHNY, SVGAGI (reference sequence). The V gene lost 6 bases and the J gene lost 7 bases, with 9 bases spanning the gap. CDR3 size: 12 residues. CDR3 DNA: TGTGCCAGCAGCCGAGGTTTCGGGGAGCTGTTTTTT. Amino acid sequence: CASSRGFGELFF.

The V and J genes are TRBV30 and TRBJ1-4; 7 nucleotides line up with TRBD1. Germline V gene sequence: CDR1 GTSNPN, CDR2 SVGIG (reference sequence). The junction had 8 bases not matched to a gene; V was cut back by 5 bases and J by 8 bases. CDR3 length equals 13 residues. The CDR3 region is CAWAGQEEEKLFF. CDR3 in DNA: TGTGCCTGGGCTGGACAGGAGGAGGAAAAACTGTTTTTT.

The chain carries TRBV4-2 and TRBJ1-4; 8 bases map to TRBD1. J lost 7 bases, V lost 1 base, and 8 bases had no gene match. This CDR3 has 16 residues. Per the germline V gene, CDR1 is LGHNA and CDR2 is YNFKEQ. CDR3 DNA: TGTGCCAGCAGCCAAGCTGGACAGGGTTTCACTGAAAAACTGTTTTTT. Its protein product is CASSQAGQGFTEKLFF.

The chain employs TRBV6-5 and TRBJ1-1; no clear D gene. This CDR3 has 13 amino acids. V was pared by 5 bases and J by 10 bases, with 17 bases between. The germline V gene has CDR1 MNHEY and CDR2 SVGAGI. CDR3 loop: CASSIYFGRPAFF. CDR3 sequence (DNA): TGTGCCAGCAGTATTTACTTCGGGCGTCCAGCTTTCTTT.

The chain links TRBV3-1 (or the pseudogene TRBV3-2) to TRBJ2-1, with D maybe TRBD2 (6 bases). CDR1 and CDR2 from the germline V gene are LGHDT and YNNKEL (reference sequence). The V gene lost 4 bases and the J gene lost 4 bases, with 14 bases spanning the gap. The CDR3 is 15 residues long. The CDR3 DNA reads as TGTGCCAGCAGCCCGGGGGAGCTAGAATACAATGAGCAGTTCTTC. This translates into CASSPGELEYNEQFF.

V is TRBV5-1 and J is TRBJ2-1; TRBD2 aligns across 8 bases. The germline gives CDR1 SGHRS, CDR2 YFSETQ. The CDR3 totals 17 residues. Trimming removed 4 bases from V and 8 bases from J; junction bases left unmatched: 17. CDR3 DNA: TGCGCCAGCAGCGCCAGCAGGGGTAGCGGACTAGCTCATGAGCAGTTCTTC. Amino acid sequence: CASSASRGSGLAHEQFF.

This chain uses TRBV28 with TRBJ2-5, with a weak D call TRBD1 (5 bases). Germline V gene sequence: CDR1 MDHEN, CDR2 SYDVKM. The CDR3 consists of 14 residues. V was cut by 6 bases and J by 2 bases, with 13 bases left in between. The CDR3 region has the DNA TGTGCCAGCAGCTCCCCAGGGTTACAAGAGACCCAGTACTTC. Its protein is CASSSPGLQETQYF.

This chain links TRBV28 with TRBJ2-2, with D maybe TRBD1 (5 bases). This CDR3 has 13 amino acids. The germline V gene encodes CDR1 MDHEN and CDR2 SYDVKM. V lost 8 bases to trimming and J lost 1 base, with 8 bases between them. The DNA for the CDR3 is TGTGCCAGCTTAGACAGGAACACCGGGGAGCTGTTTTTT. This codes for CASLDRNTGELFF.

The V gene is TRBV28, the J gene TRBJ1-2, with unresolved D. V lost 4 bases, J lost 3 bases, and 9 bases lay in between. The CDR3 is 13 amino acids. Germline CDR1 MDHEN, CDR2 SYDVKM. The CDR3 loop reads CASSSGPDYGYTF. CDR3 DNA sequence: TGTGCCAGCAGTTCAGGACCGGACTATGGCTACACCTTC.

The V call is TRBV28, the J call TRBJ2-7, with a weak D call TRBD2 (6 bases). This CDR3 spans 15 amino acids. V was clipped by 6 bases and J by 8 bases, with 23 bases between them. Germline CDR1 is MDHEN and CDR2 is SYDVKM. The CDR3 DNA is TGTGCCAGCAGCCCGCCCACGGCTAGCGTCTATAAGCAGTACTTC. Its translation: CASSPPTASVYKQYF.

The CDR3 protein is CASSPAGTGYRGYTF. CDR3 coding DNA: TGTGCCAGCAGTCCGGCCGGGACAGGGTATCGGGGCTACACCTTC. This chain joins TRBV6-2 or TRBV6-3 and TRBJ1-2; 9 bases line up with TRBD1. The trim removed 5 bases at V and 8 bases at J, leaving 12 bases unmatched. The germline V gene has CDR1 MNHEY and CDR2 SVGEGT. This CDR3 region has 15 residues.